These 8 T cell receptor beta chains were all obtained from the same sample, sequenced in a study of shared clonotypes between healthy human individuals. Clones were read by immunoSEQ multiplex PCR, and TCRdb kept only the in-frame ones, dropping some. Counted here are roughly 2,500,000 clones, 90% to 95% occurring once; the ten biggest clones make up approximately 0.37%. Sample: naive CD4+ T cells from PBMCs. Subset denoted: CD45RA+ positively selected. Every receptor here comes from a man younger than 30 in good health. Some clones in this sample may be carry-over from other donors' samples.

The chain employs TRBV30 and TRBJ1-1; no definite D call. The CDR3 is 12 residues long. Germline V gives CDR1 GTSNPN, CDR2 SVGIG (reference sequence). V dropped 4 bases and J dropped 0 bases, with 6 bases sitting between them. The CDR3 reads CAWTQLNTEAFF. DNA of the CDR3: TGTGCCTGGACGCAGTTGAACACTGAAGCTTTCTTT.

This clone has just one count. The genes are TRBV7-2 and TRBJ2-1; D tentatively reads TRBD1 or TRBD2 (5 bases each). Trimming took off 0 bases at V and 4 bases at J, with 16 bases between the two ends. Per germline, CDR1 SGHTA and CDR2 FQGNSA. The CDR3 has 17 residues. In DNA form, the CDR3 reads TGTGCCAGCAGCTTAGCGCAGGGCGGGTTCTCGTACAATGAGCAGTTCTTC. Encoded protein: CASSLAQGGFSYNEQFF.

V gene TRBV7-3 combines with J gene TRBJ2-6, with 9 bases aligning to TRBD2. Germline CDR1 is SGHTA and CDR2 is FQGTGA. Trimming took 3 bases from V and 0 from J; bases not matched to a gene: 3. CDR3 length: 17 amino acids. The CDR3 sequence is CASSLTSGASGANVLTF. CDR3 sequence (DNA): TGTGCCAGCAGCTTGACTAGCGGCGCCTCTGGGGCCAACGTCCTGACTTTC.

The chain links TRBV21-1 to TRBJ2-7; the table's D call of TRBD1 was not tested on the DNA. TRBV21-1 is annotated as a pseudogene. This CDR3 has 17 residues. The CDR3 coding sequence is TGTGCCAGCAGCATAGGACGCAAGGGGGACAGGGCTTACGAGCAGTACTTC. It encodes CASSIGRKGDRAYEQYF.

This sequence joins TRBV7-2 and TRBJ1-3; D gene ambiguous. Per the germline V gene, CDR1 is SGHTA and CDR2 is FQGNSA. The CDR3 covers 15 residues. The V gene lost 5 bases and the J gene lost 0 bases, with 11 bases spanning the gap. The CDR3, as DNA: TGTGCCAGCAGCGTCGTGTGGGCCTCTGGAAACACCATATATTTT. This codes for CASSVVWASGNTIYF.

This chain joins TRBV30 and TRBJ1-3; 7 bases line up with TRBD1. Germline V gene lookup returns CDR1 GTSNPN and CDR2 SVGIG (reference sequence). V was clipped by 0 bases and J by 1 base; unmatched bases: 9. There are 17 residues in the CDR3. DNA of the CDR3: TGTGCCTGGAGTGTACTCCGGGACAGTATATCTGGAAACACCATATATTTT. This codes for CAWSVLRDSISGNTIYF.

The CDR3 loop reads CASSSWASGTEQYF. CDR3 sequence (DNA): TGTGCCAGCAGCAGTTGGGCCTCGGGCACCGAGCAGTACTTC. The chain uses TRBV7-2 and TRBJ2-7, with unresolved D. Germline-derived CDR1 and CDR2 are SGHTA and FQGNSA. V was trimmed by 5 bases and J by 6 bases, leaving 17 bases between them. The CDR3 sequence is 14 residues long.

This chain joins TRBV7-9 and TRBJ1-2; 9 nucleotides agree with TRBD1. This CDR3 contains 14 residues. V was clipped by 6 bases and J by 6 bases; unmatched bases: 8. Germline CDR1 reads SEHNR; CDR2 reads FQNEAQ (reference sequence). As DNA, the CDR3 is TGTGCCAGCAGATCTACAGGGGGCGCGAATGGCTACACCTTC. Its translation is CASRSTGGANGYTF.